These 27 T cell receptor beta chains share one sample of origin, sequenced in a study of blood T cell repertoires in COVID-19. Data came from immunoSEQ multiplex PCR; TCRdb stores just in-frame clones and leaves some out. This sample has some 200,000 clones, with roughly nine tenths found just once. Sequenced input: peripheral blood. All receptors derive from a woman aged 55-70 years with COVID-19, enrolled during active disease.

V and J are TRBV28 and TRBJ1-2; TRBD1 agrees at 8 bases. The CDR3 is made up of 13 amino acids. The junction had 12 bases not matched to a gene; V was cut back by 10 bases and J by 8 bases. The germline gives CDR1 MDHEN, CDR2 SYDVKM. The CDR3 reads CAIKPGQGRGYTF. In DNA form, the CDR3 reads TGTGCCATCAAACCAGGACAGGGAAGAGGCTACACCTTC.

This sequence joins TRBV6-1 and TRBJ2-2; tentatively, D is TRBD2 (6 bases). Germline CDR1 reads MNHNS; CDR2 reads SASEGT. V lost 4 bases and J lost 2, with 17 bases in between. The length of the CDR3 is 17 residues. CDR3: CASSGKRAGSNTGELFF. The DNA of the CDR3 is TGTGCCAGCAGTGGGAAGCGGGCGGGATCCAACACCGGGGAGCTGTTTTTT.

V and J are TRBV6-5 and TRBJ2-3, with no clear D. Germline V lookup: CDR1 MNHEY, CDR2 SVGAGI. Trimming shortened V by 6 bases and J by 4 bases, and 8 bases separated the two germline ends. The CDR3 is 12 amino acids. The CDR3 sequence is CASSRSPDTQYF. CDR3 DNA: TGTGCCAGCAGCCGTTCCCCAGATACGCAGTATTTT.

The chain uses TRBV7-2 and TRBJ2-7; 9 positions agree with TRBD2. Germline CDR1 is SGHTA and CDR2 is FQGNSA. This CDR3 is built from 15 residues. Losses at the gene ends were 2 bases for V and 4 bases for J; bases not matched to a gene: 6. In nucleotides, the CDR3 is TGTGCCAGCAGCTTAACCGGGACTAGCTTTTACGAGCAGTACTTC. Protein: CASSLTGTSFYEQYF.

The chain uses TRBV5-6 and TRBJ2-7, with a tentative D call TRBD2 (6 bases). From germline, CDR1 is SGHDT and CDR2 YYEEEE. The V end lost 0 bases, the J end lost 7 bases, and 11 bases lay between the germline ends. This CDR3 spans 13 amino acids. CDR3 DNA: TGTGCCAGCAGCTTGGTTGGAGGGCAAGAGCAGTACTTC. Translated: CASSLVGGQEQYF. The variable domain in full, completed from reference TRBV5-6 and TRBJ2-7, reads DAGVTQSPTHLIKTRGQQVTLRCSPKSGHDTVSWYQQALGQGPQFIFQYYEEEERQRGNFPDRFSGHQFPNYSSELNVNALLLGDSALYLCASSLVGGQEQYFGPGTRLTVT.

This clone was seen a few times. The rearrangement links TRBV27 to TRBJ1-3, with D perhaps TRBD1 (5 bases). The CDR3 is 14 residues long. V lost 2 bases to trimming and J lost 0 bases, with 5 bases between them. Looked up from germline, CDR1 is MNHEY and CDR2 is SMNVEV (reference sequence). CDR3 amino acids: CASSLQGSGNTIYF. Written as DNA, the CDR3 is TGTGCCAGCAGTTTACAGGGCTCTGGAAACACCATATATTTT.

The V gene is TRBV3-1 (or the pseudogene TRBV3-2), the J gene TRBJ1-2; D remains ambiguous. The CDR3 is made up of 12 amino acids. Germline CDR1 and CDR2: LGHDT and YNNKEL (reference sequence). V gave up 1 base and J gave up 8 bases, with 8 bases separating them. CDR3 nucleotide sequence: TGTGCCAGCAGCCAAGGTGGAGGCGGCTACACCTTC. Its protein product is CASSQGGGGYTF.

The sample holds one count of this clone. The CDR3 here is CATSSIQGAGAFF. In nucleotides, the CDR3 is TGTGCCACATCATCGATACAGGGGGCCGGAGCTTTCTTT. The rearrangement joins TRBV12-3 or TRBV12-4 to TRBJ1-1; the match to TRBD1 covers 9 bases. The CDR3 totals 13 residues. The ends lost 10 bases at V and 10 bases at J; junction bases unmatched: 13.

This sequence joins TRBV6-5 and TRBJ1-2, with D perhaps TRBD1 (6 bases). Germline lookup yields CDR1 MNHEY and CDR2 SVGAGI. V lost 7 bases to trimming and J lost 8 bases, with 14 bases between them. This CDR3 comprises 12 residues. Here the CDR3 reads CASIEQGEGYTF. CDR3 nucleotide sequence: TGTGCCAGCATAGAACAGGGAGAAGGCTACACCTTC.

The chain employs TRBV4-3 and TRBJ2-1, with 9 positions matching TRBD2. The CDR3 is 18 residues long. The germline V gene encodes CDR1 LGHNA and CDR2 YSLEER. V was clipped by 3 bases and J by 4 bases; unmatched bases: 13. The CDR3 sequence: CASSQAGIAGVAYNEQFF. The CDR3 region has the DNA TGCGCCAGCAGCCAGGCAGGAATAGCGGGAGTAGCTTACAATGAGCAGTTCTTC.

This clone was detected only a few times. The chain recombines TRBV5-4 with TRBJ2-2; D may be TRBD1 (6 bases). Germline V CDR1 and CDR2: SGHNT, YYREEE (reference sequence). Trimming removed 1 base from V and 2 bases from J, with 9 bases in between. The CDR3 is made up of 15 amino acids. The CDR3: CASSLMDSNTGELFF. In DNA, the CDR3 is TGTGCCAGCAGCTTGATGGACAGTAACACCGGGGAGCTGTTTTTT.

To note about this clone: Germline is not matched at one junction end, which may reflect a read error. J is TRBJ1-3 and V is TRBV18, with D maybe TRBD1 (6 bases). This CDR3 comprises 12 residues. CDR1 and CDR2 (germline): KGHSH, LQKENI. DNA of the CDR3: TGTGCCAGCTCACCAGACAACAGGGTGTCACATTTT. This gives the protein CASSPDNRVSHF.

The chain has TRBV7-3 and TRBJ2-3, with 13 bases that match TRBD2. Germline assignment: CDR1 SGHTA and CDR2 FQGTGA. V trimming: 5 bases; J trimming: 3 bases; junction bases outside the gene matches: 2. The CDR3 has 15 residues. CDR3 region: CASSRTSGRTDTQYF. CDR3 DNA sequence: TGTGCCAGCAGCCGGACTAGCGGGAGAACAGATACGCAGTATTTT.

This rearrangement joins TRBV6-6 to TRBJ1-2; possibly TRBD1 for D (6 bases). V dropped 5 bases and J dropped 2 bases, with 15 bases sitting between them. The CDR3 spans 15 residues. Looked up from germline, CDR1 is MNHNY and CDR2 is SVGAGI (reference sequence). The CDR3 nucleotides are TGTGCCAGCAGTAAACTACAGGGAGCGAACTATGGCTACACCTTC. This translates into CASSKLQGANYGYTF.

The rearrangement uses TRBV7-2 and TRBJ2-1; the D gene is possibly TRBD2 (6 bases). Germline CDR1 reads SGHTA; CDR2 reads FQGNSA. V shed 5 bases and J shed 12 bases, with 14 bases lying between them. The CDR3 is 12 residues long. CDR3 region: CASSPPTSRQFF. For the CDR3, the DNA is TGTGCCAGCAGCCCGCCGACTAGTAGGCAGTTCTTC.

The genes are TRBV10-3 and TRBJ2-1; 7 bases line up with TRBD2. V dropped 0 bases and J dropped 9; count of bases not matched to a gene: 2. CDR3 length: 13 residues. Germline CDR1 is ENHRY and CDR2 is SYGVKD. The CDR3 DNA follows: TGTGCCATCAGTGAGTCTGGCGGGAGTGAGCAGTTCTTC. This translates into CAISESGGSEQFF.

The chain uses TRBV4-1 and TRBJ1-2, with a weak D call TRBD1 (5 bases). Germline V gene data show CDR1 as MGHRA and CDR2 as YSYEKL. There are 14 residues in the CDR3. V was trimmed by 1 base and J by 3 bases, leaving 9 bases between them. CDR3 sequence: CASSQGGYDYGYTF. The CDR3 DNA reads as TGCGCCAGCAGCCAAGGGGGCTACGACTATGGCTACACCTTC.

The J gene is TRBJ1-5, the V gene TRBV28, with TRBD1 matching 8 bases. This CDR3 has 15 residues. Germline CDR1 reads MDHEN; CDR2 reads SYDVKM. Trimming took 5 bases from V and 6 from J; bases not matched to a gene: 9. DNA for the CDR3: TGTGCCAGCAGTGCACAGGGGGGTCGCAGTCAGCCCCAGCATTTT. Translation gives CASSAQGGRSQPQHF.

The CDR3: CASRQTGSNQPQHF. The CDR3 DNA reads as TGTGCCAGCAGACAGACAGGTAGCAATCAGCCCCAGCATTTT. The chain couples TRBV2 to TRBJ1-5; D is perhaps TRBD1 (6 bases). Germline CDR1 SNHLY, CDR2 FYNNEI. This CDR3 region has 14 residues. Trimming cost V 6 bases and J 0 bases, with 9 bases left between them. The full variable domain, with the rest looked up from reference TRBV2 and TRBJ1-5, is EPEVTQTPSHQVTQMGQEVILRCVPISNHLYFYWYRQILGQKVEFLVSFYNNEISEKSEIFDDQFSVERPDGSNFTLKIRSTKLEDSAMYFCASRQTGSNQPQHFGDGTRLSIL.

CDR3 in amino acids: CASSLQGAQETQYF. CDR3 DNA sequence: TGCGCCAGCAGCTTACAGGGGGCCCAAGAGACCCAGTACTTC. V usage is TRBV5-1 and J usage is TRBJ2-5; 9 bases are a match to TRBD1. Looked up from germline, CDR1 is SGHRS and CDR2 is YFSETQ. The trim removed 2 bases at V and 1 base at J, leaving 0 bases unmatched. CDR3 size: 14 residues. Full variable domain (missing parts from reference TRBV5-1 and TRBJ2-5): KAGVTQTPRYLIKTRGQQVTLSCSPISGHRSVSWYQQTPGQGLQFLFEYFSETQRNKGNFPGRFSGRQFSNSRSEMNVSTLELGDSALYLCASSLQGAQETQYFGPGTRLLVL.

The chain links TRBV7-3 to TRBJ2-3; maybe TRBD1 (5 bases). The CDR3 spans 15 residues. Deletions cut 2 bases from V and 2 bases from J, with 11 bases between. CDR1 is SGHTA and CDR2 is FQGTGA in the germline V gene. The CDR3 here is CASSLPAGNTDTQYF. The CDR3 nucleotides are TGTGCCAGCAGCTTACCAGCAGGGAACACAGATACGCAGTATTTT.

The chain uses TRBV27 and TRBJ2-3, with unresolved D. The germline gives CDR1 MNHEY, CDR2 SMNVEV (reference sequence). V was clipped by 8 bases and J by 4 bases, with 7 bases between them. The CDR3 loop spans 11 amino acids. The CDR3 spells CASSSPDTQYF. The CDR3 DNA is TGTGCCAGCTCCTCCCCAGATACGCAGTATTTT.

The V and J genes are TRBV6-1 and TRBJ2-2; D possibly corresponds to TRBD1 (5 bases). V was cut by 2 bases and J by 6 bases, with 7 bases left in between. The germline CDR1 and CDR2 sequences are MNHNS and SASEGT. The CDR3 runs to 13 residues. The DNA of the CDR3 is TGTGCCAGCAGTGAACTCAGGGCCGGGGAGCTGTTTTTT. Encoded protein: CASSELRAGELFF.

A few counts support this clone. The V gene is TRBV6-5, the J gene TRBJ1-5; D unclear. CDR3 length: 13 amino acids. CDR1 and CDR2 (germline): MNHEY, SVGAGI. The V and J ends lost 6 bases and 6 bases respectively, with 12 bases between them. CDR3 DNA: TGTGCCAGCAGGAGGAGTGAGGGTCAGCCCCAGCATTTT. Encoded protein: CASRRSEGQPQHF.

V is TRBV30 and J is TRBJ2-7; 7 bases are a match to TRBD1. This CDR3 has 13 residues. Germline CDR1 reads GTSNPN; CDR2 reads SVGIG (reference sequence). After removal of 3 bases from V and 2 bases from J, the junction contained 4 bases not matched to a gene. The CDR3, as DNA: TGTGCCTGGAGGAAGCAGGGGGCCTACGAGCAGTACTTC. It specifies CAWRKQGAYEQYF.

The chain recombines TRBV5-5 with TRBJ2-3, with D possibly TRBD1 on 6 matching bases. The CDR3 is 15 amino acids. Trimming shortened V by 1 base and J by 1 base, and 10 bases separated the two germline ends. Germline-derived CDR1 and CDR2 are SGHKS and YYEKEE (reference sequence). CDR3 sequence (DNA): TGTGCCAGCAGCTTGCGAGAGGGGGGCACAGATACGCAGTATTTT. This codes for CASSLREGGTDTQYF. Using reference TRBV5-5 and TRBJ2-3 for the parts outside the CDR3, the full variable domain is DAGVTQSPTHLIKTRGQQVTLRCSPISGHKSVSWYQQVLGQGPQFIFQYYEKEERGRGNFPDRFSARQFPNYSSELNVNALLLGDSALYLCASSLREGGTDTQYFGPGTRLTVL.

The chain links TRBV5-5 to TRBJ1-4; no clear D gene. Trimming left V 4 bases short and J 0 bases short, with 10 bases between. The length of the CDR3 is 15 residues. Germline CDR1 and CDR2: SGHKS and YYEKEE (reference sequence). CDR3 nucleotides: TGTGCCAGCAGCCCTAACGGGGCAACTAATGAAAAACTGTTTTTT. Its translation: CASSPNGATNEKLFF.